Listed below are T cell receptor beta chains from one sample, sequenced in a study of T cell responses to AZD1222 COVID-19 vaccine. Here immunoSEQ multiplex PCR was the method, and the copy in TCRdb shows in-frame clones only, minus some. The sample holds more than 140,000 clones, about nine tenths seen once. The source material was peripheral blood, sampled on day 0 of AZD1222 vaccination. Receptor source: an adult in good health. CDR3s include the opening cysteine and the closing phenylalanine or tryptophan. The D gene is left open where the match is weak. Not every row has a clone size; where given, it reads once, few, many or a size class.

d_gene	len	abundance	v_gene	j_gene	CDR3aa	CDR3nt
TRBD1	15	NA	TRBV19	TRBJ1-5	CASSIQGAGNQPQHF	TGTGCCAGTAGTATCCAGGGGGCTGGCAATCAGCCCCAGCATTTT
TRBD1	16	NA	TRBV9	TRBJ2-3	CASSVVRTGGTDTQYF	TGTGCCAGCAGCGTAGTTAGGACAGGGGGCACAGATACGCAGTATTTT
TRBD1	17	NA	TRBV5-4	TRBJ1-2	CASSLWGSGQVTFGYTF	TGTGCCAGCAGCTTGTGGGGGTCGGGACAGGTTACATTTGGCTACACCTTC
NA	16	few	TRBV6-1	TRBJ2-7	CASSDQRHTSSYEQYF	TGTGCCAGCAGTGACCAAAGGCACACGAGCTCCTACGAGCAGTACTTC
NA	13	NA	TRBV7-2	TRBJ1-5	CASSVISNQPQHF	TGTGCCAGCAGCGTGATTAGCAATCAGCCCCAGCATTTT
NA	14	NA	TRBV29-1	TRBJ1-1	CSVDIGYGDTEAFF	TGCAGCGTTGACATAGGGTATGGGGACACTGAAGCTTTCTTT
TRBD2	16	NA	TRBV11-3	TRBJ2-7	CASSRGLAGGSNEQYF	TGTGCCAGCAGCAGGGGACTAGCGGGAGGATCGAACGAGCAGTACTTC
NA	13	NA	TRBV7-2	TRBJ2-7	CASSLVGPGEQYF	TGTGCCAGCAGCTTAGTCGGGCCGGGGGAGCAGTACTTC
NA	14	few	TRBV19	TRBJ2-5	CASSLGWYQETQYF	TGTGCCAGTAGTTTAGGGTGGTACCAAGAGACCCAGTACTTC
NA	14	NA	TRBV10-2	TRBJ1-1	CASSEAPMNTEAFF	TGCGCCAGCAGTGAAGCACCAATGAACACTGAAGCTTTCTTT
TRBD1	17	NA	TRBV7-6	TRBJ1-3	CASSLSAGGLSGNTIYF	TGTGCCAGCAGCTTATCCGCAGGGGGCCTCTCTGGAAACACCATATATTTT
NA	14	NA	TRBV6-5	TRBJ2-7	CASSFGGRPTEQYF	TGTGCCAGCAGTTTCGGTGGGAGGCCCACCGAGCAGTACTTC
NA	15	NA	TRBV5-6	TRBJ1-1	CASSLDGLSNTEAFF	TGTGCCAGCAGCTTGGACGGACTATCGAACACTGAAGCTTTCTTT
NA	15	NA	TRBV7-9	TRBJ2-7	CASSPWTELPYEQYF	TGTGCCAGCAGCCCATGGACAGAACTCCCCTACGAGCAGTACTTC
NA	14	few	TRBV7-2	TRBJ1-2	CASSLDLAANGYTF	TGTGCCAGCAGCTTAGATTTAGCAGCTAATGGCTACACCTTC
NA	14	NA	TRBV9	TRBJ1-1	CASSVAQGRTEAFF	TGTGCCAGCAGCGTAGCGCAGGGTAGGACTGAAGCTTTCTTT
NA	16	NA	TRBV7-9	TRBJ1-3	CASKRDLQGAGNTIYF	TGTGCCAGCAAGCGCGATCTTCAGGGAGCCGGAAACACCATATATTTT
NA	14	NA	TRBV5-1	TRBJ2-1	CASSLGDTYNEQFF	TGCGCCAGCAGCTTGGGTGATACCTACAATGAGCAGTTCTTC
NA	15	NA	TRBV6-4	TRBJ2-6	CASSDSSSGANVLTF	TGTGCCAGCAGTGACTCGAGCTCTGGGGCCAACGTCCTGACTTTC
NA	16	NA	TRBV4-3	TRBJ2-3	CASSQDKAWGTDTQYF	TGCGCCAGCAGCCAAGATAAGGCCTGGGGCACAGATACGCAGTATTTT
NA	16	NA	TRBV19	TRBJ1-5	CASSIAGGGRNQPQHF	TGTGCCAGTAGTATAGCCGGCGGGGGCCGCAATCAGCCCCAGCATTTT
NA	11	NA	TRBV27	TRBJ1-2	CASGARYGYTF	TGTGCCAGCGGGGCGAGGTATGGCTACACCTTC
NA	14	NA	TRBV6-6	TRBJ2-1	CASSYEQGRREQFF	TGTGCCAGCAGTTACGAGCAAGGACGGCGTGAGCAGTTCTTC
NA	13	NA	TRBV2	TRBJ2-1	CASNQGSHNEQFF	TGTGCCAGCAACCAGGGTTCACACAATGAGCAGTTCTTC
TRBD1	15	NA	TRBV19	TRBJ1-5	CASKNSWTGSQPQHF	TGTGCCAGTAAAAATAGTTGGACAGGGTCTCAGCCCCAGCATTTT
NA	13	NA	TRBV5-1	TRBJ1-3	CASTGGRENTIYF	TGCGCCAGCACTGGGGGGAGAGAAAACACCATATATTTT
NA	15	NA	TRBV28	TRBJ2-6	CASSLQVSGANVLTF	TGTGCCAGCAGTTTACAGGTCTCTGGGGCCAACGTCCTGACTTTC
TRBD1	14	NA	TRBV5-1	TRBJ2-4	CASSLGTGSNIQYF	TGCGCCAGCAGCTTGGGGACAGGGAGTAACATTCAGTACTTC
NA	14	few	TRBV28	TRBJ1-1	CASSLLSGYGEAFF	TGTGCCAGCAGTTTACTGTCGGGTTACGGTGAAGCTTTCTTT
TRBD1	13	NA	TRBV2	TRBJ2-7	CASRTGSAYEQYF	TGTGCCAGCAGGACAGGGAGTGCGTACGAGCAGTACTTC
NA	16	NA	TRBV7-8	TRBJ2-4	CASSLNQGLTKNIQYF	TGTGCCAGCAGCTTAAACCAGGGGCTGACCAAAAACATTCAGTACTTC
NA	14	few	TRBV28	TRBJ1-6	CASSTSLGNSPLHF	TGTGCCAGCAGTACATCTTTGGGGAATTCACCCCTCCACTTT
TRBD1	14	NA	TRBV11-3	TRBJ2-1	CASSSGQVYNEQFF	TGTGCCAGCAGCTCGGGACAGGTCTACAATGAGCAGTTCTTC
TRBD2	16	NA	TRBV4-1	TRBJ2-7	CASRKSPAGGSYEQYF	TGCGCCAGCAGAAAGTCCCCCGCGGGAGGGTCCTACGAGCAGTACTTC
NA	14	once	TRBV9	TRBJ1-2	CASSSRQPQGGYTF	TGTGCCAGCAGCAGTCGACAGCCTCAGGGCGGCTACACCTTC
TRBD1	15	NA	TRBV28	TRBJ2-7	CASSSNRDRGYEQYF	TGTGCCAGCAGCAGTAACCGGGACAGGGGGTACGAGCAGTACTTC
TRBD2	16	NA	TRBV19	TRBJ2-1	CASSSSRTSGNNEQFF	TGTGCCAGTAGTTCCTCTCGGACTAGCGGAAACAATGAGCAGTTCTTC
NA	16	NA	TRBV12-5	TRBJ1-1	CASGSPRVGQPTEAFF	TGTGCTAGTGGTTCACCCCGAGTGGGACAACCAACTGAAGCTTTCTTT
NA	13	NA	TRBV27	TRBJ2-3	CASRRDFTDTQYF	TGTGCCAGCAGGCGGGATTTCACAGATACGCAGTATTTT
TRBD2	20	NA	TRBV10-1	TRBJ2-2	CASSLGLAGGIGSNTGELFF	TGCGCCAGCAGTCTGGGACTAGCGGGAGGCATTGGATCGAACACCGGGGAGCTGTTTTTT
NA	13	NA	TRBV20-1	TRBJ1-5	CSASRGWDQPQHF	TGCAGTGCTAGTCGGGGGTGGGATCAGCCCCAGCATTTT